The 16 T cell receptor beta chains reported below all come from one sample, sequenced in a study of OX40 agonist ivuxolimab in advanced cancers. Sequencing used immunoSEQ multiplex PCR; TCRdb keeps in-frame clones, though not all of them. The sample has approximately 68,000 clones; more than 85% are singletons. The material sequenced was CD4+ or CD8+ T cells sorted from blood, taken in a trial of the OX40 agonist ivuxolimab. The source of these receptors is an adult with an advanced solid tumor such as melanoma, head and neck, liver or kidney cancer.

The V and J genes are TRBV13 and TRBJ2-7, with D maybe TRBD2 (6 bases). Germline loops: CDR1 PRHDT, CDR2 FYEKMQ (reference sequence). This CDR3 contains 13 residues. V dropped 6 bases and J dropped 4 bases, with 13 bases sitting between them. The CDR3 sequence is CASSISGPYEQYF. CDR3 DNA: TGTGCCAGCAGTATTAGCGGCCCATACGAGCAGTACTTC. The full variable domain, completed using reference TRBV13 and TRBJ2-7, is AAGVIQSPRHLIKEKRETATLKCYPIPRHDTVYWYQQGPGQDPQFLISFYEKMQSDKGSIPDRFSAQQFSDYHSELNMSSLELGDSALYFCASSISGPYEQYFGPGTRLTVT.

The rearrangement links TRBV7-9 to TRBJ2-7; TRBD1 aligns across 7 bases. After removal of 4 bases from V and 5 bases from J, the junction contained 8 bases not matched to a gene. The CDR3 contains 14 residues. CDR1 is SEHNR and CDR2 is FQNEAQ in the germline V gene (reference sequence). DNA of the CDR3: TGTGCCAGCAGCTCCACAGACAGGGTCCACGAGCAGTACTTC. This gives the protein CASSSTDRVHEQYF.

Details on this clone: A read error may produce the germline difference seen at one junction end. The chain carries TRBV6-1 and TRBJ1-4; possibly TRBD1 for D (5 bases). CDR3 length equals 12 residues. Germline loops: CDR1 MNHNS, CDR2 SASEGT. The DNA for the CDR3 is TGTGCCAGCAGTGAAGTCAGACAGCCTAACGTTTTT. Its translation: CASSEVRQPNVF.

V and J are TRBV5-1 and TRBJ2-3, with TRBD2 matching 9 bases. The germline gives CDR1 SGHRS, CDR2 YFSETQ. The CDR3 has 15 residues. J gave up 6 bases and V 2 bases, and 7 bases lay outside the gene matches. CDR3 coding DNA: TGCGCCAGCAGCTTAGGAGGGACTAGCCGGGATACGCAGTATTTT. This encodes CASSLGGTSRDTQYF.

The chain couples TRBV27 to TRBJ2-7; 9 positions agree with TRBD2. Per germline, CDR1 MNHEY and CDR2 SMNVEV (reference sequence). V trimming: 5 bases; J trimming: 2 bases; junction bases outside the gene matches: 7. CDR3 size: 15 residues. The CDR3 sequence: CASSPIAGAPYEQYF. The CDR3 DNA is TGTGCCAGCAGTCCCATAGCGGGGGCCCCCTACGAGCAGTACTTC.

The V call is TRBV4-2, the J call TRBJ2-1, with D tentatively TRBD1 (7 bases). CDR1 is LGHNA and CDR2 is YNFKEQ in the germline V gene. Trimming took off 0 bases at V and 5 bases at J, with 17 bases between the two ends. This CDR3 spans 17 amino acids. The CDR3 DNA sequence: TGTGCCAGCAGCCAAGATCCCCCAGGGGGGTCGGACAATGAGCAGTTCTTC. Protein product: CASSQDPPGGSDNEQFF.

The V gene is TRBV29-1, the J gene TRBJ1-2, with 7 bases lining up with TRBD1. Germline V CDR1 and CDR2: SQVTM, ANQGSEA. With 6 bases clipped from V and 3 bases from J, the junction kept 1 base outside the gene matches. The CDR3 loop spans 11 amino acids. The CDR3 DNA reads TGCAGCGTCGGACAGGACTATGGCTACACCTTC. Encoded protein: CSVGQDYGYTF.

The gene calls are TRBV7-8 and TRBJ2-3, with D possibly being TRBD2 (7 bases). CDR3 length: 17 amino acids. V lost 0 bases and J lost 5, with 18 bases in between. Looked up from germline, CDR1 is SGHVS and CDR2 is FQNEAQ. CDR3 sequence: CASSLAIRGGAGDTQYF. The CDR3 DNA follows: TGTGCCAGCAGCTTAGCGATAAGGGGGGGGGCAGGAGATACGCAGTATTTT.

The V and J genes are TRBV18 and TRBJ1-1; 9 bases align to TRBD1. V dropped 2 bases and J dropped 0; count of bases not matched to a gene: 10. Germline V gene data show CDR1 as KGHSH and CDR2 as LQKENI. This CDR3 region has 18 residues. The CDR3, as DNA: TGTGCCAGCTCACCAGAACAACAGGGGGCTTTCATGAACACTGAAGCTTTCTTT. Its protein is CASSPEQQGAFMNTEAFF.

The chain has TRBV5-8 and TRBJ2-2, with 7 bases fitting TRBD1. Losses at the gene ends were 5 bases for V and 0 bases for J; bases not matched to a gene: 4. The CDR3 runs to 15 residues. Germline CDR1 reads SGHTS; CDR2 reads YDEGEE. The CDR3 region has the DNA TGTGCCAGCAGGCCCGGGACAGCGAACACCGGGGAGCTGTTTTTT. Amino acids: CASRPGTANTGELFF.

The chain is built from TRBV4-1 and TRBJ2-3, with D possibly being TRBD1 (5 bases). Germline V CDR1 and CDR2: MGHRA, YSYEKL. V was trimmed by 0 bases and J by 0 bases, leaving 10 bases between them. This CDR3 region has 16 residues. CDR3 sequence (DNA): TGCGCCAGCAGCCAAGAGGAACAGGTGAGCACAGATACGCAGTATTTT. This codes for CASSQEEQVSTDTQYF.

The chain combines TRBV9 with TRBJ2-3, with 11 bases identical to TRBD2. The V and J ends lost 5 bases and 5 bases, in that order; junction bases with no gene match: 7. This CDR3 spans 15 amino acids. Germline V gene data show CDR1 as SGDLS and CDR2 as YYNGEE. The CDR3: CASRPTSGEIDTQYF. DNA for the CDR3: TGTGCCAGCAGACCGACTAGCGGGGAGATAGATACGCAGTATTTT.

The V call is TRBV6-1, the J call TRBJ1-1; tentatively, D is TRBD1 (5 bases). V was cut by 2 bases and J by 3 bases, with 13 bases left in between. The CDR3 extends over 15 amino acids. Germline CDR1 reads MNHNS; CDR2 reads SASEGT. CDR3 region: CASSEIGAGDTEAFF. The CDR3 DNA reads TGTGCCAGCAGTGAAATCGGGGCTGGAGACACTGAAGCTTTCTTT.

The chain combines TRBV4-1 with TRBJ2-7; D is ambiguous. V was pared by 4 bases and J by 0 bases, with 10 bases between. CDR1 MGHRA and CDR2 YSYEKL come from the germline V gene. This CDR3 comprises 14 residues. The CDR3 reads CASSPGVGSYEQYF. The DNA of the CDR3 is TGCGCCAGCAGCCCAGGCGTGGGCTCCTACGAGCAGTACTTC.

The count of this clone is one. The germline gene is not matched at one end of the junction; a read error may be the cause. The rearrangement joins TRBV6-5 to TRBJ2-3, with D possibly matching TRBD1 (5 bases). The CDR3 has 15 residues. Germline V lookup: CDR1 MNHEY, CDR2 SVGAGI. The CDR3 DNA reads as TGTGCCAGCAGATGGGCGGCTGGGGCAACAGACACGCAGTATTTT. The encoded protein is CASRWAAGATDTQYF.

The genes are TRBV18 and TRBJ2-6; 8 bases match TRBD1. Germline CDR1 is KGHSH and CDR2 is LQKENI. The trim removed 3 bases at V and 0 bases at J, leaving 13 bases unmatched. CDR3 length: 20 amino acids. The CDR3 here is CASSPFPFETGVSGANVLTF. The CDR3 DNA is TGTGCCAGCTCACCCTTTCCCTTTGAGACAGGGGTCTCTGGGGCCAACGTCCTGACTTTC.